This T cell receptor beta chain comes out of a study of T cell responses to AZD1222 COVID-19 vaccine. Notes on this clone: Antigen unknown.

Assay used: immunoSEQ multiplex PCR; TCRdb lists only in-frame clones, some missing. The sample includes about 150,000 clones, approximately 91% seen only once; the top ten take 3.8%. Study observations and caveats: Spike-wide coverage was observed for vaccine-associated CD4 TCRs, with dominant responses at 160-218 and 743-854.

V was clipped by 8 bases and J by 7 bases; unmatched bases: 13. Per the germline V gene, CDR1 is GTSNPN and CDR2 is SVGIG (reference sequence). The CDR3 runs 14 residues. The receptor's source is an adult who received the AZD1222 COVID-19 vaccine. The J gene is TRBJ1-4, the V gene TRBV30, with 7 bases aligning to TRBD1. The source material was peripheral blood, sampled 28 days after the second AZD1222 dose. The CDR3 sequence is CAAGTANSGEKLFF. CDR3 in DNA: TGTGCCGCGGGGACAGCGAATAGTGGTGAAAAACTGTTTTTT.